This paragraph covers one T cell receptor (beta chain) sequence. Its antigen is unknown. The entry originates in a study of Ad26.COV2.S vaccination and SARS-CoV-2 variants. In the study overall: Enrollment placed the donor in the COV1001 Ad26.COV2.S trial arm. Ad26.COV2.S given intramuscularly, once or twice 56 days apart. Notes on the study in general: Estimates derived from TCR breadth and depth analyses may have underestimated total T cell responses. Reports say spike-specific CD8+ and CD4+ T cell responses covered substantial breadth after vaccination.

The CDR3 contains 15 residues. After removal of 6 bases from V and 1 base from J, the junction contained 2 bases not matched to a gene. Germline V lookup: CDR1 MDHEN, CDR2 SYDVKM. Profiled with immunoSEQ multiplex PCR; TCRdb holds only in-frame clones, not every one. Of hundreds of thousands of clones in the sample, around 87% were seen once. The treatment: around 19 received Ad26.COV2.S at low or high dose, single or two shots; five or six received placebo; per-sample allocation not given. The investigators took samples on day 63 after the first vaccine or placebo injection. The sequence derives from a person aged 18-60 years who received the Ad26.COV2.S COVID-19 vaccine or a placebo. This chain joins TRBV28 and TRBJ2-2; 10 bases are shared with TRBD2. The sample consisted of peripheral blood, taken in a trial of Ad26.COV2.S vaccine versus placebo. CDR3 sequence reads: CASSWTSGNTGELFF. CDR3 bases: TGTGCCAGCAGCTGGACTAGCGGGAACACCGGGGAGCTGTTTTTT.